These 2 T cell receptor beta chains came from one sample sequenced in a study of monozygotic twins with inflammatory bowel disease. TCRdb processed the 5' RACE reads again and assigns one entry to each CDR3 protein, with no DNA. Its listing shows some 150,000 distinct CDR3 sequences. Source material: blood. These receptors were obtained from a human donor with ulcerative colitis or Crohn's disease, or a healthy co-twin of an affected twin (not recorded which).

The chain uses TRBV5-1 and TRBJ1-6; the D call from TCRdb, TRBD1, cannot be confirmed without DNA. The germline CDR1 and CDR2 sequences are SGHRS and YFSETQ. CDR3 length: 19 amino acids. The chain's CDR3 is CASSLDLPGGFLDNSPLHF.

The V and J genes are TRBV5-1 and TRBJ2-1; without DNA, the TCRdb call of TRBD2 cannot be checked. Germline V gives CDR1 SGHRS, CDR2 YFSETQ. The CDR3 consists of 15 residues. CDR3 sequence reads: CASSRGLAGDNEQFF.